Listed here are 21 T cell receptor beta chains from one sample, sequenced in a study of human T cells and chemical hapten exposure. TCRdb re-called the RACE reads through MiXCR, storing one row per CDR3 protein. This table has some 170,000 distinct CDR3 sequences, about a fifth appearing once. Time point of the sample: patch test 1, 2 weeks after DPC sensitization. Indicated treatment: therapeutic diphenylcyclopropenone sensitization with weekly scalp DPC. The sample consisted of whole blood, taken in connection with sensitization to the hapten diphenylcyclopropenone (DPC). These TCRs come from a woman aged 45-65 years with alopecia areata. Some clones in this sample may be carry-over from other donors' samples.

The table lists this clonotype with many counts. The rearrangement uses TRBV29-1 and TRBJ2-1; D is unclear. Trimming stripped 4 bases from V and 7 bases from J, with 20 bases between. This CDR3 is 15 amino acids long. Per germline, CDR1 SQVTM and CDR2 ANQGSEA. The DNA of the CDR3 is TGCAGCGTTGCCCCGTGGCCGGTGAAAGTGAATGAGCAGTTCTTC. Translating gives CSVAPWPVKVNEQFF.

The rearrangement uses TRBV11-3 and TRBJ2-2; the D is unclear. This CDR3 is 13 amino acids long. CDR1 SGHNT and CDR2 YENEEA come from the germline V gene. Between the trimmed V and J ends, which lost 5 bases and 5 bases, there was a span of 9 bases. The CDR3 coding sequence is TGTGCCAGCAGCGCTATTTTGACCGGGGAGCTGTTTTTT. Its translation: CASSAILTGELFF.

The V call is TRBV29-1, the J call TRBJ2-3, with 7 nucleotides matching TRBD2. Germline V gene lookup returns CDR1 SQVTM and CDR2 ANQGSEA. The CDR3 sequence is 14 residues long. V lost 6 bases to trimming and J lost 2 bases; unmatched junction nucleotides: 8. As DNA, the CDR3 is TGCAGCGTAACCCCGAGCGGGGTCACAGATACGCAGTATTTT. Translated: CSVTPSGVTDTQYF.

The table lists this clonotype with a few counts. The chain carries TRBV29-1 and TRBJ1-3; no clear D gene. V lost 5 bases to trimming and J lost 3 bases, with 11 bases between them. Germline V gene data show CDR1 as SQVTM and CDR2 as ANQGSEA. This CDR3 spans 13 amino acids. The CDR3 nucleotides read TGCAGCGTTTCGCCAGGCGGTGGAAACACCATATATTTT. Translated: CSVSPGGGNTIYF.

V and J are TRBV20-1 and TRBJ1-2; D is possibly TRBD1 (5 bases). Trimming cost V 5 bases and J 7 bases, with 14 bases left between them. Germline V lookup: CDR1 DFQATT, CDR2 SNEGSKA (reference sequence). The CDR3 has 12 residues. The CDR3 spells CSAFRGGVGYTF. CDR3 coding DNA: TGCAGTGCTTTTAGGGGTGGCGTTGGCTACACCTTC.

This clonotype turned up a few times. The chain has TRBV5-1 and TRBJ2-3; no definite D call. V lost 1 base and J lost 5, with 8 bases in between. CDR1 is SGHRS, CDR2 YFSETQ, per germline. The CDR3 extends over 13 amino acids. The CDR3 region has the DNA TGCGCCAGCAGCTTGCTCGATGTAGATACGCAGTATTTT. Amino acids: CASSLLDVDTQYF. Drawing the rest from reference TRBV5-1 and TRBJ2-3, the complete variable domain is KAGVTQTPRYLIKTRGQQVTLSCSPISGHRSVSWYQQTPGQGLQFLFEYFSETQRNKGNFPGRFSGRQFSNSRSEMNVSTLELGDSALYLCASSLLDVDTQYFGPGTRLTVL.

The rearrangement joins TRBV3-1 to TRBJ2-6, with D uncertain. V lost 2 bases and J 0 bases, leaving 8 bases between the germline ends. Germline V gene sequence: CDR1 LGHDT, CDR2 YNNKEL (reference sequence). There are 16 residues in the CDR3. The CDR3 loop reads CASSQSQISGANVLTF. In DNA, the CDR3 is TGTGCCAGCAGCCAATCCCAGATCTCTGGGGCCAACGTCCTGACTTTC.

This clonotype has only one observation. V is TRBV20-1 and J is TRBJ2-7; 7 bases align to TRBD1. This CDR3 comprises 15 residues. The germline gives CDR1 DFQATT, CDR2 SNEGSKA (reference sequence). Trimming cost V 4 bases and J 1 base; bases outside gene matches: 10. The CDR3 sequence: CSATASQGESYEQYF. The DNA for the CDR3 is TGCAGTGCTACCGCTAGTCAGGGGGAATCCTACGAGCAGTACTTC.

This clonotype was detected a few times. The V call is TRBV5-8, the J call TRBJ2-1; 12 bases are shared with TRBD2. This CDR3 is 15 amino acids long. Germline V gene sequence: CDR1 SGHTS, CDR2 YDEGEE. The junction had 2 bases not matched to a gene; V was cut back by 2 bases and J by 5 bases. The CDR3 loop is CASSLGLAGHNEQFF. The CDR3 DNA sequence: TGTGCCAGCAGCTTAGGACTAGCGGGGCACAATGAGCAGTTCTTC.

This clonotype turned up a few times. This sequence joins TRBV2 and TRBJ1-2; a weak D match, TRBD1 (5 bases). The CDR3 totals 13 residues. In germline, CDR1 is SNHLY, CDR2 FYNNEI. V lost 7 bases to trimming and J lost 5 bases, with 14 bases between them. CDR3 in amino acids: CASTPFRGYGYTF. In nucleotides, the CDR3 is TGTGCCAGCACCCCATTTAGGGGTTATGGCTACACCTTC.

The chain links TRBV15 to TRBJ2-7; no firm D call. This CDR3 comprises 13 residues. The V and J ends lost 0 bases and 2 bases respectively, with 5 bases between them. Per the germline V gene, CDR1 is LNHNV and CDR2 is YYDKDF (reference sequence). CDR3 in amino acids: CATSRDRTYEQYF. The CDR3 DNA follows: TGTGCCACCAGCAGAGACAGGACCTACGAGCAGTACTTC.

V usage is TRBV6-1 and J usage is TRBJ1-5; no firm D call. The CDR3 runs 13 residues. Germline V gene data show CDR1 as MNHNS and CDR2 as SASEGT. Trimming pared 5 bases from V and 5 bases from J, leaving 10 bases between. Written as DNA, the CDR3 is TGTGCCAGCAGTCCGGGCGGCGATCAGCCCCAGCATTTT. Its protein product is CASSPGGDQPQHF.

As DNA, the CDR3 is TGCAGCGCTGCCCCGGGACAGGGGACTGAAAAACTGTTTTTT. Protein product: CSAAPGQGTEKLFF. The chain is built from TRBV29-1 and TRBJ1-4, with 10 bases that match TRBD1. Germline CDR1 and CDR2: SQVTM and ANQGSEA. Losses at the gene ends were 7 bases for V and 7 bases for J; bases not matched to a gene: 9. The CDR3 length is 14 residues.

The V gene is TRBV30, the J gene TRBJ1-5; the match to TRBD1 covers 8 bases. This CDR3 region has 15 residues. Germline V gene data show CDR1 as GTSNPN and CDR2 as SVGIG (reference sequence). The trim removed 3 bases at V and 4 bases at J, leaving 8 bases unmatched. CDR3: CAWRMTGVGNQPQHF. CDR3 bases: TGTGCCTGGAGGATGACAGGGGTAGGAAATCAGCCCCAGCATTTT.

This clonotype was detected only a few times. The chain is built from TRBV7-2 and TRBJ2-5; D unresolved. The V end was cut by 2 bases, the J end by 0 bases, with 10 bases between. This CDR3 region has 15 residues. Germline V lookup: CDR1 SGHTA, CDR2 FQGNSA. CDR3 protein: CASSLSTQYQETQYF. CDR3 DNA sequence: TGTGCCAGCAGCTTATCAACACAATACCAAGAGACCCAGTACTTC.

This clonotype appeared a few times. This sequence joins TRBV10-3 and TRBJ2-1, with TRBD2 matching over 8 bases. Per germline, CDR1 ENHRY and CDR2 SYGVKD. Unmatched junction bases numbered 12, after V lost 2 bases and J lost 15 bases. CDR3 length: 14 amino acids. The CDR3 DNA reads TGTGCCATCAGTGAGAATGGACGGGAGGGCCTGCTGTTCTTC. It specifies CAISENGREGLLFF.

This clonotype showed up just a few times. The chain recombines TRBV14 with TRBJ1-2; TRBD1 is a possible D gene (5 bases). Germline CDR1 reads SGHDN; CDR2 reads FVKESK. This CDR3 spans 15 amino acids. The ends were cut back, 2 bases at V and 2 bases at J, with 12 bases in the middle. This chain's CDR3 is CASSQTAGKNYGYTF. DNA of the CDR3: TGTGCCAGCAGCCAAACGGCAGGGAAAAACTATGGCTACACCTTC.

The chain couples TRBV5-1 to TRBJ1-1; unclear D gene. V was cut by 1 base and J by 4 bases, with 11 bases left in between. CDR1 and CDR2 (germline): SGHRS, YFSETQ. The CDR3 runs 14 residues. CDR3 in amino acids: CASSLPSRLTEAFF. CDR3 sequence (DNA): TGCGCCAGCAGCTTGCCCTCCCGGCTCACTGAAGCTTTCTTT.

The chain is built from TRBV19 and TRBJ2-3, with D possibly matching TRBD1 (5 bases). The CDR3 is 15 amino acids. The germline gives CDR1 LNHDA, CDR2 SQIVND (reference sequence). Trimming cost V 2 bases and J 0 bases, with 9 bases left between them. The CDR3, as DNA: TGTGCCAGTAGTATACAGGGTTGGAGCACAGATACGCAGTATTTT. Protein sequence: CASSIQGWSTDTQYF. The whole variable domain, remainder taken from reference TRBV19 and TRBJ2-3, is DGGITQSPKYLFRKEGQNVTLSCEQNLNHDAMYWYRQDPGQGLRLIYYSQIVNDFQKGDIAEGYSVSREKKESFPLTVTSAQKNPTAFYLCASSIQGWSTDTQYFGPGTRLTVL.

This clonotype occurred a few times. The V gene is TRBV11-2, the J gene TRBJ1-4; 8 bases line up with TRBD1. CDR3 length equals 14 residues. V trimming: 9 bases; J trimming: 5 bases; junction bases outside the gene matches: 8. CDR1 SGHAT and CDR2 FQNNGV come from the germline V gene. The CDR3 reads CARGQGTRNEKLFF. The CDR3 DNA sequence: TGTGCCAGAGGACAGGGCACAAGGAATGAAAAACTGTTTTTT.

This chain joins TRBV20-1 and TRBJ2-5; D is possibly TRBD2 (6 bases). Trimming took off 6 bases at V and 4 bases at J, with 12 bases between the two ends. CDR1 and CDR2 from the germline V gene are DFQATT and SNEGSKA (reference sequence). The CDR3 covers 12 residues. CDR3 coding DNA: TGCAGTGCCATGGACGGGGGAGAGACCCAGTACTTC. As protein: CSAMDGGETQYF.